A selection of T cell receptor beta chains follows, all from one sample in a study of lymphopenia after photon versus proton radiotherapy. TCRdb's copy holds only in-frame clones and misses some; the assay was immunoSEQ multiplex PCR. Of tens of thousands of clones detected, around 90% appear once; the ten largest clones hold less than 9.5%. Sequenced material: peripheral blood, taken from a patient treated with proton-based radiotherapy. All receptors derive from a woman between 70 and 85 years old with pancreatic cancer. Some clones in this sample may be carry-over from other donors' samples. Both conserved end residues are part of each CDR3. D genes are given only for firm matches. For some rows the clone size is stated as once, few or many, or as a class when expanded; others skip it.

cdr3_length	d_call	j_call	clone_size	v_call	cdr3_nt	cdr3_aa
15	.	TRBJ2-1	once	TRBV5-1	TGCGCCAGCAGTAGTGGCGGGATTGAGATCAATGAGCAGTTCTTC	CASSSGGIEINEQFF
18	TRBD2	TRBJ2-3	.	TRBV10-3	TGTGCCATCAGTGAAGGGCTAGCGGGAGTAAGGGCCACAGATACGCAGTATTTT	CAISEGLAGVRATDTQYF
15	.	TRBJ1-4	.	TRBV7-9	TGTGCCAGCAGTACCGAGCGGGGTATTGATGAAAAACTGTTTTTT	CASSTERGIDEKLFF
15	.	TRBJ2-5	.	TRBV6-1	TGTGCCAGCAGTGAAAGTCCCAGGAAGGGGGAGACCCAGTACTTC	CASSESPRKGETQYF
14	.	TRBJ2-2	.	TRBV19	TGTGCCAGTCGTGCGGACCCCGGAACCGGGGAGCTGTTTTTT	CASRADPGTGELFF
19	TRBD2	TRBJ2-1	once	TRBV7-6	TGTGCCAGCAGCTTATACGCGGCTTCCGGGGTAGCGGGATCCAATGAGCAGTTCTTC	CASSLYAASGVAGSNEQFF
16	.	TRBJ2-1	.	TRBV7-8	TGTGCCAGCAGCCTCCGAAGGATCCCCTCCTACAATGAGCAGTTCTTC	CASSLRRIPSYNEQFF
17	TRBD2	TRBJ2-5	.	TRBV4-1	TGCGCCAGCAGCCAACAGAGACTAGCGGGGTACCAAGAGACCCAGTACTTC	CASSQQRLAGYQETQYF
13	.	TRBJ2-7	.	TRBV29-1	TGCAGCGTTGACGGGCAGGGAACCTACGAGCAGTACTTC	CSVDGQGTYEQYF
16	.	TRBJ1-5	once	TRBV28	TGTGCCAGCAGTTTGGACAGCCTAGGGTCCTATCAGCCCCAGCATTTT	CASSLDSLGSYQPQHF
12	.	TRBJ1-1	.	TRBV6-6	TGTGCCAGCAGTGCTGACGTCACTGAAGCTTTCTTT	CASSADVTEAFF
16	.	TRBJ1-1	.	TRBV28	TGTGCCAGCAGTCCGCCTGTGACGATAATGAACACTGAAGCTTTCTTT	CASSPPVTIMNTEAFF
16	TRBD1	TRBJ2-1	.	TRBV14	TGTGCCAGCAGCCAGATCGGGACAGGAGGCTACAATGAGCAGTTCTTC	CASSQIGTGGYNEQFF
14	TRBD1	TRBJ1-1	.	TRBV7-9	TGTGCCAGCAGGCACAGGGGTGAGAACACTGAAGCTTTCTTT	CASRHRGENTEAFF
15	TRBD1	TRBJ1-2	.	TRBV28	TGTGCCAGCGTAGACAGGGAGAGGCTCATCTATGGCTACACCTTC	CASVDRERLIYGYTF
14	TRBD2	TRBJ2-7	.	TRBV7-2	TGTGCCAGCAGCTTAGCTAGCGGGAGTGGCGAGCAGTACTTC	CASSLASGSGEQYF
13	.	TRBJ1-2	.	TRBV10-3	TGTGCCATCAGTGAGGGTCGACGCTATGGCTACACCTTC	CAISEGRRYGYTF
15	.	TRBJ1-2	.	TRBV7-9	TGTGCCAGCAGCTTAGGGAGCCCGGACGGTCATGGCTACACCTTC	CASSLGSPDGHGYTF
12	.	TRBJ1-1	few	TRBV18	TGTGCCAGCTCACCTTCCCAGAGGGAAGCTTTCTTT	CASSPSQREAFF
21	TRBD2	TRBJ2-1	once	TRBV27	TGTGCCAGCAGTCTAATACGCGCACTAGCGGGAGGGCCAGTTCGTCACAATGAGCAGTTCTTC	CASSLIRALAGGPVRHNEQFF
12	.	TRBJ1-1	.	TRBV7-9	TGTGCCAGCAGCTTATCGTCCACTGAAGCTTTCTTT	CASSLSSTEAFF
17	TRBD1	TRBJ2-6	.	TRBV19	TGTGCCAGTACTGGGACAGACTTACGCTCTGGGGCCAACGTCCTGACTTTC	CASTGTDLRSGANVLTF
13	.	TRBJ2-7	.	TRBV7-2	TGTGCCAGCAGCCCGGGGACTTACTACGAGCAGTACTTC	CASSPGTYYEQYF
14	.	TRBJ2-7	.	TRBV15	TGTGCCACCAGCAGAGATCCAGGGGGGGGCGAGCAGTACTTC	CATSRDPGGGEQYF
12	TRBD1	TRBJ1-1	.	TRBV30	TGTGCCCGGACAGGGGTGAACACTGAAGCTTTCTTT	CARTGVNTEAFF
15	.	TRBJ1-4	.	TRBV5-1	TGCGCCAGCAGAACAACGGGGCTAACTAATGAAAAACTGTTTTTT	CASRTTGLTNEKLFF
15	.	TRBJ1-3	.	TRBV6-1	TGTGCCAGCAGTGAACCGGTAACTTCTGGAAACACCATATATTTT	CASSEPVTSGNTIYF
14	TRBD1	TRBJ1-2	.	TRBV9	TGTGCCAGCAGCCCAAGACAGGGGGCCTATGGCTACACCTTC	CASSPRQGAYGYTF
16	TRBD1	TRBJ2-7	.	TRBV10-3	TGTGCCACCCGAGGGACAGAATCTAAGTTTACCTACGAGCAGTACTTC	CATRGTESKFTYEQYF
14	TRBD1	TRBJ1-1	.	TRBV7-6	TGTGCCAGCAGCCCGACAGGGTTGAACACTGAAGCTTTCTTT	CASSPTGLNTEAFF
13	.	TRBJ2-1	.	TRBV7-3	TGTGCCCGCAGGACCTATACCTACAATGAGCAGTTCTTC	CARRTYTYNEQFF
16	TRBD1	TRBJ1-2	.	TRBV13	TGTGCCAGCAGCTTAGGATCGGGACAGGGAAACTATGGCTACACCTTC	CASSLGSGQGNYGYTF
12	.	TRBJ1-6	.	TRBV27	TGTGCCAGCCGAGGCAGTAATTCACCCCTCCACTTT	CASRGSNSPLHF
14	.	TRBJ1-1	.	TRBV5-1	TGCGCCAGCAGCTTGGCCAGGGCGAACACTGAAGCTTTCTTT	CASSLARANTEAFF
12	.	TRBJ1-2	.	TRBV28	TGTGCCAGCAGTTGGGGGTTAGGGGGCTACACCTTC	CASSWGLGGYTF
16	TRBD2	TRBJ2-7	.	TRBV7-2	TGTGCCAGCAGCGGGGAGACTAGCGGGAGCCTTGTCGAGCAGTACTTC	CASSGETSGSLVEQYF
14	.	TRBJ1-5	.	TRBV19	TGTGCCAGTAGTATAAGTAGGTGGGTGGAGCCCCAGCATTTT	CASSISRWVEPQHF
15	TRBD1	TRBJ1-4	.	TRBV6-1	TGTGCCAGCAGGGGGGACAGGGGGCGCGGTGAAAAACTGTTTTTT	CASRGDRGRGEKLFF
14	.	TRBJ2-3	.	TRBV29-1	TGCAGCGTTGTTTCCAGCTCGAGCACAGATACGCAGTATTTT	CSVVSSSSTDTQYF
13	.	TRBJ1-6	.	TRBV25-1	TGTGCCAGCAGTGAATCTGGGCGGTCACCCCTCCACTTT	CASSESGRSPLHF
14	.	TRBJ2-1	.	TRBV11-3	TGTGCCAGCTCCCAAGGGGGGACCTACAATGAGCAGTTCTTC	CASSQGGTYNEQFF
16	TRBD1	TRBJ1-2	.	TRBV7-2	TGTGCCAGCAGCTTATCTCTTGATCAGGGGGCGTTAGGCTACACCTTC	CASSLSLDQGALGYTF
11	.	TRBJ2-5	.	TRBV20-1	TGCAGTGCAAGGACCCAGGAGACCCAGTACTTC	CSARTQETQYF
14	TRBD2	TRBJ2-1	.	TRBV19	TGTGCCAGTAGACAAAGGACTAGCTCGTTGGAGCAGTTCTTC	CASRQRTSSLEQFF
13	.	TRBJ2-7	.	TRBV19	TGTGCCAGCTCCGGGACGCGGAGGGGCGAGCAGTACTTC	CASSGTRRGEQYF
14	.	TRBJ2-7	.	TRBV25-1	TGTGCCAGCAGTGAATTCGACGGACTATACGAGCAGTACTTC	CASSEFDGLYEQYF
14	.	TRBJ2-1	.	TRBV18	TGTGCCAGCTCACCAGCCTCTTTCAACAATGAGCAGTTCTTC	CASSPASFNNEQFF
15	TRBD1	TRBJ2-7	.	TRBV5-1	TGCGCCAGCAGTCCCGGACAGGGGGCTTCCTACGAGCAGTACTTC	CASSPGQGASYEQYF
14	TRBD1	TRBJ1-3	.	TRBV6-5	TGTGCCAGCAGTCAGGGGACAGTTGGAAACACCATATATTTT	CASSQGTVGNTIYF
12	TRBD1	TRBJ1-1	.	TRBV30	TGTGCCTGGGGGGACAGTAACACTGAAGCTTTCTTT	CAWGDSNTEAFF
14	TRBD1	TRBJ1-1	.	TRBV2	TGTGCCAGCAGCCGCGGACAGGGGAACACTGAAGCTTTCTTT	CASSRGQGNTEAFF
15	TRBD2	TRBJ2-1	once	TRBV6-1	TGTGCCAGCAGTGAATTAGCGGGTTCCTACAATGAGCAGTTCTTC	CASSELAGSYNEQFF